The clone carrying this TCR beta chain showed up just a few times. The target antigen is unknown. This entry is derived from a study of cytomegalovirus exposure and HLA in healthy donors. About the research overall: From HLA-typed donors, an early data release held roughly 80 million unique TCRs.

Study conclusions and caveats: A later analysis showed that HLA-associated TCR beta chains had undergone more clonal expansion than equally common others.

The PCR was carried out with 60 Vbeta primers and 13 Jbeta primers. Here immunoSEQ multiplex PCR was the method, and the copy in TCRdb shows in-frame clones only, minus some. The sample includes roughly 120,000 clones, about 59% seen only once; the top ten take roughly 10%. This TCR was recovered from a woman in her thirties or forties in good health and CMV-seropositive. Sequencing used PBMCs.

This CDR3 is CAWKESGWRGQPQHF. The CDR3 DNA follows: TGTGCCTGGAAGGAATCAGGGTGGAGAGGTCAGCCCCAGCATTTT. V gene TRBV30 combines with J gene TRBJ1-5; TRBD1 is a possible D gene (5 bases). The V gene lost 4 bases and the J gene lost 6 bases, with 19 bases spanning the gap. Germline CDR1 reads GTSNPN; CDR2 reads SVGIG (reference sequence). This CDR3 region has 15 residues.